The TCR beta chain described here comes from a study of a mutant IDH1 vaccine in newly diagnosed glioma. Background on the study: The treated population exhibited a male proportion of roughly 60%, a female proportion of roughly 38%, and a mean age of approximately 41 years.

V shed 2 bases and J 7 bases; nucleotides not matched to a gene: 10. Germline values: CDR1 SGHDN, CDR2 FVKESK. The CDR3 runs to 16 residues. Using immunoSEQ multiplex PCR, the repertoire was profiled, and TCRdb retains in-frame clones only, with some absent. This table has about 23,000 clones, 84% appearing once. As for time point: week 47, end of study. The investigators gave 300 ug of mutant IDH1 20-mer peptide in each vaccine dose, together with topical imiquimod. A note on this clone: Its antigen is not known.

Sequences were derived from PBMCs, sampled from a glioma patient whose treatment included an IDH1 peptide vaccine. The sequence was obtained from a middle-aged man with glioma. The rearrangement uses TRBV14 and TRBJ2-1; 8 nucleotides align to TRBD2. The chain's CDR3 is CASSQTPGLVGNEQFF. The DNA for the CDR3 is TGTGCCAGCAGCCAAACCCCGGGACTAGTGGGGAATGAGCAGTTCTTC.